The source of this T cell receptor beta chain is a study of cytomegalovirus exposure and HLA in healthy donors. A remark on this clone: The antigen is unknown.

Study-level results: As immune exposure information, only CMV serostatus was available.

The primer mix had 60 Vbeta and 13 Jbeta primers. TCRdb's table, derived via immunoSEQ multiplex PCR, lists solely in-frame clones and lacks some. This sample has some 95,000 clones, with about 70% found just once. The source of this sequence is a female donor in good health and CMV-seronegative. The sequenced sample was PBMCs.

CDR3 sequence: CASSSTLLAGQPYF. The CDR3 region has the DNA TGTGCCAGCAGCTCGACCCTACTAGCGGGACAACCGTATTTT. The chain has TRBV7-2 and TRBJ2-3; the match to TRBD2 covers 10 bases. V trimming: 4 bases; J trimming: 14 bases; junction bases outside the gene matches: 12. This CDR3 is built from 14 residues. Germline CDR1 is SGHTA and CDR2 is FQGNSA.